These T cell receptor beta chains were read from a single sample in a study of T cells in Graves' hyperthyroidism and ophthalmopathy. TCRdb analysed the multiplex PCR reads with MiXCR anew, one entry per CDR3 protein. The repertoire has approximately 520,000 distinct CDR3 sequences, approximately 25% of them found once; the top ten carry around 11%. The sequenced sample was blood. The receptors here all came from a woman in her 30s with Graves' ophthalmopathy. CDR3s include the opening cysteine and the closing phenylalanine or tryptophan. A D gene is named only where the DNA matches it firmly. Clone sizes are given selectively: once, few, many, or a class where the clone is expanded.

D	V	size	J	CDR3	DNA
.	TRBV5-1	many	TRBJ2-5	CASSLAHRQETQYF	TGCGCCAGCAGCTTGGCTCACAGGCAAGAGACCCAGTACTTC
.	TRBV12-3/TRBV12-4	many	TRBJ1-1	CASSFRTANTEAFF	TGTGCCAGCAGTTTTAGAACAGCGAACACTGAAGCTTTCTTT
.	TRBV20-1	many	TRBJ2-6	CSASSGFGANVLTF	TGCAGTGCTAGTTCAGGGTTTGGGGCCAACGTCCTGACTTTC
.	TRBV10-3	many	TRBJ2-7	CAISQPDTMQYF	TGTGCCATCAGCCAGCCCGACACGATGCAGTACTTC
TRBD1	TRBV12-3/TRBV12-4	few	TRBJ1-2	CASSPGQGETNYGYTF	TGTGCCAGCAGTCCCGGACAGGGGGAGACTAACTATGGCTACACCTTC
.	TRBV20-1	many	TRBJ1-1	CRRDRNTEAFF	TGCAGGCGAGACCGGAACACTGAAGCTTTCTTT
TRBD1	TRBV6-1	few	TRBJ1-5	CASTGQGKQPQHF	TGTGCCAGCACCGGACAGGGAAAACAGCCCCAGCATTTT
TRBD1	TRBV18	many	TRBJ1-1	CASSPQGDTEAFF	TGTGCCAGCAGCCCCCAGGGGGACACTGAAGCTTTCTTT
.	TRBV4-1	.	TRBJ2-5	CASSQVSQLETQYF	TGCGCCAGCAGCCAAGTCTCCCAGTTAGAGACCCAGTACTTC
.	TRBV12-3/TRBV12-4	many	TRBJ1-5	CASSLRTALTQPQHF	TGTGCCAGCAGTTTAAGGACGGCTTTGACTCAGCCCCAGCATTTT
TRBD1	TRBV19	few	TRBJ1-6	CASSNLKTGLNNSPLHF	TGTGCCAGTAGTAACCTAAAGACAGGGCTGAATAATTCACCCCTCCACTTT
.	TRBV6-1	.	TRBJ1-1	CASSRVGGRNTEAFF	TGTGCCAGCAGTCGAGTGGGGGGGCGAAACACTGAAGCTTTCTTT
.	TRBV7-2	many	TRBJ2-7	CASSLGPEHPSSYEQYF	TGTGCCAGCAGCTTAGGGCCGGAACACCCAAGCTCCTACGAGCAGTACTTC
.	TRBV20-1	many	TRBJ2-5	CSAINNWGRETQYF	TGCAGTGCTATAAACAACTGGGGGAGAGAGACCCAGTACTTC
.	TRBV19	.	TRBJ1-2	CASSARQDLYGYTF	TGTGCCAGTAGTGCCCGACAGGACCTCTATGGCTACACCTTC
TRBD1	TRBV5-1	many	TRBJ1-1	CASSFGQGVVAEAFF	TGCGCCAGCAGCTTTGGACAGGGGGTTGTCGCTGAAGCTTTCTTT
.	TRBV20-1	.	TRBJ2-7	CSARVRIAVEQYF	TGCAGTGCTAGAGTCCGAATCGCGGTCGAGCAGTACTTC
.	TRBV11-2	many	TRBJ2-7	CASSFGASDPYEQYF	TGTGCCAGCAGCTTCGGTGCGTCAGACCCCTACGAGCAGTACTTC
TRBD2	TRBV12-3/TRBV12-4	few	TRBJ2-7	CASSNPLELAGISF	TGTGCCAGCAGTAACCCTCTTGAACTAGCGGGGATCTCCTTC
.	TRBV19	.	TRBJ1-5	CASSQGRGDGNQPQHF	TGTGCCAGTAGTCAGGGACGGGGGGACGGCAATCAGCCCCAGCATTTT
.	TRBV30	.	TRBJ2-5	CAWSETGEGQYF	TGTGCCTGGAGCGAGACAGGGGAGGGCCAGTACTTC
.	TRBV29-1	many	TRBJ1-5	CSVGSSQPQHF	TGCAGCGTTGGGTCCAGTCAGCCCCAGCATTTT
.	TRBV6-1	many	TRBJ1-5	CASSKGAYNQPQHF	TGTGCCAGCAGTAAAGGGGCTTACAATCAGCCCCAGCATTTT
.	TRBV12-3/TRBV12-4	few	TRBJ1-1	CASRGRQRSSTMNTEAFF	TGTGCCAGCAGAGGAAGACAGCGGAGTTCAACCATGAACACTGAAGCTTTCTTT
.	TRBV28	.	TRBJ1-2	CASSLHRSYGYTF	TGTGCCAGCAGTTTACATAGGTCCTATGGCTACACCTTC
.	TRBV6-1	.	TRBJ2-5	CASSPVNVETQYF	TGTGCCAGCAGCCCCGTAAACGTGGAGACCCAGTACTTC
.	TRBV5-1	many	TRBJ2-7	CASSQDVTYEQYF	TGCGCCAGCAGCCAGGACGTGACCTACGAGCAGTACTTC
.	TRBV6-2/TRBV6-3	many	TRBJ1-3	CASSYGQLSGNTIYF	TGTGCCAGCAGTTACGGACAGCTCTCTGGAAACACCATATATTTT
.	TRBV28	few	TRBJ1-3	CASSFPLPTRNTIYF	TGTGCCAGCAGTTTCCCCCTACCGACGAGGAACACCATATATTTT
TRBD2	TRBV5-1	.	TRBJ2-2	CASSDSGVAGELFF	TGCGCCAGCAGCGATAGCGGGGTAGCCGGGGAGCTGTTTTTT
.	TRBV28	.	TRBJ2-4	CASSLGRLGAKNIQYF	TGTGCCAGCAGCTTAGGGCGCCTTGGGGCCAAAAACATTCAGTACTTC
.	TRBV19	many	TRBJ1-2	CASSIAGEGYGYTF	TGTGCCAGTAGTATCGCCGGGGAAGGTTATGGCTACACCTTC
.	TRBV10-3	many	TRBJ1-1	CAISESMGEAFF	TGTGCCATCAGTGAGTCGATGGGTGAAGCTTTCTTT
.	TRBV6-2/TRBV6-3	many	TRBJ2-7	CASSYPRQGGYEQYF	TGTGCCAGCAGTTACCCCCGCCAGGGCGGCTACGAGCAGTACTTC
.	TRBV28	.	TRBJ2-7	CASSSLGGTGRYEQYF	TGTGCCAGCAGTTCTCTCGGGGGGACAGGTAGATACGAGCAGTACTTC
.	TRBV27	.	TRBJ1-2	CASSLSRAAYGYTF	TGTGCCAGCAGTTTAAGCCGGGCCGCGTATGGCTACACCTTC
.	TRBV28	.	TRBJ1-2	CASSLPIKGGRVNYGYTF	TGTGCCAGCAGTTTGCCTATAAAGGGGGGGCGCGTCAACTATGGCTACACCTTC
TRBD1	TRBV6-1	.	TRBJ1-2	CATYRGFGYGYTF	TGTGCCACGTACAGGGGGTTTGGCTATGGCTACACCTTC
.	TRBV7-2	many	TRBJ1-1	CASSTHGGGNTEAFF	TGTGCCAGCAGCACACACGGGGGAGGGAACACTGAAGCTTTCTTT
.	TRBV6-5	many	TRBJ2-2	CADSGTYSPNTGELFF	TGTGCCGATTCCGGGACATATTCCCCGAACACCGGGGAGCTGTTTTTT
TRBD1	TRBV9	few	TRBJ2-2	CASSPRTGSTGELFF	TGTGCCAGCAGCCCTCGGACAGGGAGCACCGGGGAGCTGTTCTTT
.	TRBV11-2	many	TRBJ1-1	CASSAQGMNTEAFF	TGTGCCAGCAGCGCTCAGGGGATGAACACTGAAGCTTTCTTT
TRBD1	TRBV29-1	few	TRBJ2-7	CSVETGGKVYEQYF	TGCAGCGTTGAGACAGGGGGCAAGGTCTACGAGCAGTACTTC
TRBD1	TRBV2	.	TRBJ1-2	CASSWDSTNYGYTF	TGTGCCAGCAGCTGGGACAGTACTAACTATGGCTACACCTTC
.	TRBV7-2	many	TRBJ2-6	CASSRPVSGANVLTF	TGTGCCAGCAGCCGTCCGGTCTCTGGGGCCAACGTCCTGACTTTC
.	TRBV18	few	TRBJ2-2	CASSPFTGTTNTGELFF	TGTGCCAGCTCACCTTTTACCGGGACAACGAACACCGGGGAGCTGTTTTTT
.	TRBV6-5	.	TRBJ1-1	CASSSDRSLGGTEAFF	TGTGCCAGCAGTTCCGACAGGTCCCTCGGTGGAACTGAAGCTTTCTTT
TRBD2	TRBV15	many	TRBJ2-7	CATSKGLAGGYGSYEQYF	TGTGCCACCAGCAAGGGACTAGCGGGGGGCTACGGCTCCTACGAGCAGTACTTC
TRBD1	TRBV29-1	.	TRBJ1-2	CSVQGFYGYTF	TGCAGCGTACAGGGGTTTTATGGCTACACCTTC